This entry is about one T cell receptor (beta chain). The authors ran a second PCR of about 6 to 11 cycles using a sample-barcoded 5' primer and a J-beta primer mix. TCRdb recomputed calls from the 5' RACE reads with MiXCR, one row per CDR3 protein. The repertoire holds around 1,000,000 distinct CDR3 sequences, with around 25% as singletons. These data are taken from a study of blood T cells in healthy people across ages. CDR1 and CDR2 (germline): SQVTM, ANQGSEA. The CDR3 runs 12 residues. V lost 2 bases to trimming and J lost 2 bases, with 5 bases between them. These sequences were also reported in another study, on T cells of mothers and their children. Per that paper: For related and unrelated pairs alike, thymic selection shapes TCR recombination output similarly. Mother-child pairs who were related displayed a slightly higher overlap than unrelated pairs, a difference that was non-significant. None of the identified T cell clones proved to be persistent microchimeric clones.

The V call is TRBV29-1, the J call TRBJ2-3; D remains ambiguous. The sequenced sample consisted of blood. The TCR originated in a girl aged 2 to 9 in good health. Written as DNA, the CDR3 is TGCAGCGTTGAAATGGACACAGATACGCAGTATTTT. It is translated as CSVEMDTDTQYF.